The 7 T cell receptor beta chains below come from one sample, sequenced in a study of human T cells and chemical hapten exposure. The time point here: patch test 3, about 24 weeks after DPC sensitization. Treatment meaning: therapeutic diphenylcyclopropenone sensitization with weekly scalp DPC. TCRdb ran MiXCR on the RACE reads and lists one entry per CDR3 protein. The profile shows approximately 80,000 distinct CDR3 sequences, about a tenth of them singletons. The sequences come from whole blood, collected in connection with sensitization to the hapten diphenylcyclopropenone (DPC). All receptors derive from a woman in her forties or fifties with alopecia areata. Some clones in this sample may be carry-over from other donors' samples.

The J gene is TRBJ2-3, the V gene TRBV20-1; 12 nucleotides align to TRBD2. With 2 bases clipped from V and 3 bases from J, the junction kept 6 bases outside the gene matches. The CDR3 consists of 16 residues. Germline CDR1 DFQATT, CDR2 SNEGSKA (reference sequence). The CDR3 nucleotides read TGCAGTGCTAGACTAGCGGGAGGGCCGATTACAGATACGCAGTATTTT. Amino acid sequence: CSARLAGGPITDTQYF.

This clonotype was found a few times. The V and J genes are TRBV7-8 and TRBJ1-2; no firm D call. Germline V gives CDR1 SGHVS, CDR2 FQNEAQ. CDR3 length equals 15 residues. The V end was cut by 5 bases, the J end by 5 bases, with 18 bases between. The CDR3: CASSLGGPNGYGYTF. The CDR3 coding sequence is TGTGCCAGCAGCCTCGGCGGCCCCAACGGTTATGGCTACACCTTC. The full variable domain, with the rest looked up from reference TRBV7-8 and TRBJ1-2, is GAGVSQSPRYKVAKRGQDVALRCDPISGHVSLFWYQQALGQGPEFLTYFQNEAQLDKSGLPSDRFFAERPEGSVSTLKIQRTQQEDSAVYLCASSLGGPNGYGYTFGSGTRLTVV.

This clonotype was counted many times. V and J are TRBV20-1 and TRBJ2-5; 7 nucleotides agree with TRBD1. The ends lost 5 bases at V and 4 bases at J; junction bases unmatched: 7. CDR1 and CDR2 (germline): DFQATT, SNEGSKA (reference sequence). This CDR3 contains 13 residues. CDR3 DNA: TGCAGTGCTCAGGAAGGGGGCTTAGAGACCCAGTACTTC. This encodes CSAQEGGLETQYF.

This clonotype has a count of ten or more. The chain links TRBV5-1 to TRBJ1-1, with D possibly matching TRBD1 (6 bases). Germline lookup yields CDR1 SGHRS and CDR2 YFSETQ. Trimming removed 5 bases at V and 0 bases at J, with 11 bases between. The CDR3 extends over 14 amino acids. In nucleotides, the CDR3 is TGCGCCAGCAGTTTTGGGACATTGAACACTGAAGCTTTCTTT. Protein product: CASSFGTLNTEAFF.

This clonotype appeared a few times. The V call is TRBV9, the J call TRBJ2-1, with 9 bases aligning to TRBD2. V lost 0 bases to trimming and J lost 7 bases; unmatched junction nucleotides: 8. The V gene's germline CDR1 is SGDLS and CDR2 YYNGEE. This CDR3 spans 16 amino acids. The CDR3 DNA reads TGTGCCAGCAGCGTAGGATCGCTAGCGGGAAAAAATGAGCAGTTCTTC. It encodes CASSVGSLAGKNEQFF.

This clonotype was seen ten or more times. The gene calls are TRBV7-3 and TRBJ2-3, with 11 bases that match TRBD2. The V segment lost 5 bases and the J segment 1 base; nucleotides outside the gene matches: 2. Germline CDR1 and CDR2: SGHTA and FQGTGA. The CDR3 spans 15 residues. The CDR3 DNA sequence: TGTGCCAGCAGCCGGGGACTAGCGGGCACAGATACGCAGTATTTT. It yields the protein CASSRGLAGTDTQYF.

Many counts were recorded for this clonotype. V and J are TRBV28 and TRBJ1-4; D gene ambiguous. This CDR3 is 16 amino acids long. Trimming removed 6 bases at V and 3 bases at J, with 17 bases between. CDR1 and CDR2 from the germline V gene are MDHEN and SYDVKM. The CDR3 region is CASSLTGPAANEKLFF. DNA of the CDR3: TGTGCCAGCAGCTTAACCGGACCCGCGGCTAATGAAAAACTGTTTTTT.